This T cell receptor (beta chain) emerged from a study of early T cells in non-severe SARS-CoV-2 infection (dated by TCRdb to the early 2020s). A note on the overall study: Because TCR sequencing relied on bulk RNA taken from unsorted whole blood, pairing of alpha and beta chains was not possible.

V loses 4 bases, J loses 4 bases, and the germline ends lie 13 bases apart. The CDR3 measures 14 amino acids from cysteine to phenylalanine. The read is trimmed to its CDR3 DNA, 42 bases read in frame from base 1. Set within a cohort of healthcare workers in London, UK, this nested case-control study involved weekly PCR testing of nasopharyngeal swabs along with blood sampling. Healthcare workers were recruited during the week of the UK lockdown, between 23 and 31 March 2020, and followed weekly for up to about 16 weeks. Library creation used 5' RACE. The listed sequencing device is NextSeq 500. The TCR library protocol attached unique molecular identifiers to individual cDNA molecules to correct for sequencing error and PCR bias. Sequencing covered both TCR alpha and beta chains, and within each sample the abundances of alpha and beta sequences were tightly co-correlated. In the original analysis: V gene, J gene and CDR3 annotation of TCR sequences was performed with Decombinator V4. TCRs were defined as expanded if a significant change between any two time points was detected under a Poisson model with p below 0.0001. TCR abundances were normalised to the total number of TCRs sequenced in each sample and reported as counts per million. MAIT TCRs were defined by TRAV1-2 paired with TRAJ12, TRAJ20 or TRAJ33, and iNKT TCRs by TRAV10 paired with TRAJ18. VDJdb, accessed 1 November 2021, was searched for CMV, EBV and SARS-CoV-2 annotated TCRs, with TCRs annotated for multiple antigens excluded. TCRdb applied fastp at Q25 and MiXCR to the public reads, then kept only in-frame beta chains. Entries are consolidated by CDR3 protein sequence, retaining the most common genes and DNA. The V and J calls follow TCRdb's processing rather than the paper's. The sample yields about 35,000 distinct CDR3 sequences; almost 5.5% were counted once. The ten largest clonotypes hold 6% to 6.5% of the sample.

The study at large found these results: VDJdb matching was skewed toward anti-spike CD8 responses and likely underestimated virus-specific expansions by missing private and CD4 specificities.

The sample holds many counts of this clonotype. Its antigen has not been determined. There are no base qualities to consult, and no much larger clone falls within one base. Recombination joined TRBV12-3 or TRBV12-4 with TRBJ2-5, with the D gene uncertain. Source: whole blood, taken at baseline. The TCR was taken from an adult who was a healthcare worker with PCR-confirmed SARS-CoV-2 infection or an uninfected control (not recorded which). The CDR3 amino acid sequence is: CASSSGPRRETQYF. The bases read TGTGCCAGCAGTTCGGGTCCGAGAAGAGAGACCCAGTACTTC.